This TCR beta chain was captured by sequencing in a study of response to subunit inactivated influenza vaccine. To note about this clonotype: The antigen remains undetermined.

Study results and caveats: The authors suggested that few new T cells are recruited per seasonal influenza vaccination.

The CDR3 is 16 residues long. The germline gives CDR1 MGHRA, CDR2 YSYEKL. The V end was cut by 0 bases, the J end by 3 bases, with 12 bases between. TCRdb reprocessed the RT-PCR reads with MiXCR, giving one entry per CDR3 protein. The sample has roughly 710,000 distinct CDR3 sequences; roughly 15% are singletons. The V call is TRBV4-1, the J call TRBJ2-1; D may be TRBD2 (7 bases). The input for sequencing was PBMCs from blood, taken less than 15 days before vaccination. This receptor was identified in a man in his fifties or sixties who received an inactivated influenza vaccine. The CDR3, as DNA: TGCGCCAGCAGCCAAGAAGGGGGGGCCGTCTACAATGAGCAGTTCTTC. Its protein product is CASSQEGGAVYNEQFF.